Presented here are 21 T cell receptor beta chains from one specimen sequenced in a study of T cells in Graves' hyperthyroidism and ophthalmopathy (dated by TCRdb to between 2018 and 2020). Library preparation used multiplex PCR. Sequencing relied on an Illumina HiSeq 2000. Amplification of TCR beta CDR3 regions was carried out from RNA transcripts. The first round of RT-PCR for the TCR CDR3 was performed with the HTBI primer set and the Qiagen OneStep RT-PCR kit. TCRdb reprocessed the public reads (quality trimming at Q25 with fastp, clone calling with MiXCR) and kept in-frame beta chains. CDR3 protein sequences are deduplicated, and each keeps its most common genes and DNA. For this sample the table gives 490,000 or so distinct CDR3 sequences, of which under 25% were detected only once. The biggest ten clones account for roughly 49% of the sample. The material sequenced was blood. The receptor source for this set is a woman in her 70s with Graves' ophthalmopathy.

V is TRBV7-2 and J is TRBJ2-1; maybe TRBD2 (6 bases). Trimming shortened V by 5 bases and J by 10 bases, and 9 bases separated the two germline ends. The CDR3 loop spans 11 amino acids. Germline CDR1 reads SGHTA; CDR2 reads FQGNSA. The CDR3 loop reads CASSPTSEQFF. As DNA, the CDR3 is TGTGCCAGCAGCCCTACTAGCGAGCAGTTCTTC.

The sample holds many counts of this clonotype. The chain links TRBV7-2 to TRBJ1-5; D not resolved. V was pared by 5 bases and J by 4 bases, with 18 bases between. This CDR3 comprises 16 residues. In germline, CDR1 is SGHTA, CDR2 FQGNSA. The CDR3 DNA sequence: TGTGCCAGCAGCCACGTGCTGGGCAGCCGAAATCAGCCCCAGCATTTT. Amino acids: CASSHVLGSRNQPQHF.

The sample holds many counts of this clonotype. This rearrangement joins TRBV6-1 to TRBJ1-1, with 9 bases aligning to TRBD1. Germline CDR1 and CDR2: MNHNS and SASEGT. J was trimmed by 3 bases and V by 5 bases; bases with no gene match: 7. CDR3 size: 15 residues. The CDR3 nucleotides read TGTGCCAGCAGTTTCAAACAGGGGGCGTACACTGAAGCTTTCTTT. Translation gives CASSFKQGAYTEAFF.

This clonotype has a handful of counts. The chain has TRBV5-5 and TRBJ1-1; no reliable D call. The CDR3 consists of 15 residues. From germline, CDR1 is SGHKS and CDR2 YYEKEE (reference sequence). V was cut by 0 bases and J by 3 bases, with 12 bases left in between. Here the CDR3 reads CASSLGVALDTEAFF. The CDR3 nucleotides are TGTGCCAGCAGCTTGGGGGTAGCTTTGGACACTGAAGCTTTCTTT.

This clonotype came up a few times. The chain employs TRBV11-2 and TRBJ2-2, with TRBD2 matching 10 bases. Trimming at V came to 5 bases and at J to 2 bases, leaving 5 bases not matched to a gene. The CDR3 has 16 residues. Germline-derived CDR1 and CDR2 are SGHAT and FQNNGV. In nucleotides, the CDR3 is TGTGCCAGCAGCCCAATAGCGGGAGGTAACACCGGGGAGCTGTTTTTT. Protein: CASSPIAGGNTGELFF.

This clonotype was recorded many times. V is TRBV28 and J is TRBJ1-2, with 9 bases identical to TRBD1. The V segment lost 2 bases and the J segment 8 bases; nucleotides outside the gene matches: 3. The length of the CDR3 is 13 residues. In germline, CDR1 is MDHEN, CDR2 SYDVKM. CDR3 coding DNA: TGTGCCAGCAGTTTAACAGGGGGCGGAGGCTACACCTTC. It is translated as CASSLTGGGGYTF.

J is TRBJ2-7 and V is TRBV12-3 or TRBV12-4; 9 nucleotides line up with TRBD1. This CDR3 is built from 12 residues. With 5 bases clipped from V and 6 bases from J, the junction kept 2 bases outside the gene matches. The CDR3 sequence is CASSQDRGEQYF. The CDR3 DNA sequence: TGTGCCAGCAGTCAGGACAGGGGCGAGCAGTACTTC.

CDR3 nucleotide sequence: TGTGCCAGCAGCCAAGTCGTCAATACGCAGTATTTT. This gives the protein CASSQVVNTQYF. The gene calls are TRBV3-1 and TRBJ2-3; D not resolved. Deletions cut 1 base from V and 7 bases from J, with 6 bases between. Germline CDR1 is LGHDT and CDR2 is YNNKEL (reference sequence). The CDR3 has 12 amino acids.

The rearrangement uses TRBV6-1 and TRBJ2-3, with D possibly called TRBD1 or TRBD2 (7 bases each). The CDR3 consists of 14 residues. V was cut by 7 bases and J by 9 bases, with 20 bases left in between. Germline CDR1 MNHNS, CDR2 SASEGT. The CDR3 region is CASKSWEGAATQYF. As DNA, the CDR3 is TGTGCCAGCAAATCTTGGGAGGGGGCCGCGACGCAGTATTTT.

The chain uses TRBV5-1 and TRBJ1-2, with D perhaps TRBD1 (5 bases). Trimming took 0 bases from V and 0 from J, leaving 12 bases between them. Germline V gene data show CDR1 as SGHRS and CDR2 as YFSETQ. CDR3 length equals 16 residues. The chain's CDR3 is CASSLDPQGANYGYTF. The DNA for the CDR3 is TGCGCCAGCAGCTTGGACCCGCAGGGAGCTAACTATGGCTACACCTTC.

This clonotype was seen ten or more times. V is TRBV7-6 and J is TRBJ2-5, with 9 bases that match TRBD2. The germline V gene has CDR1 SGHVS and CDR2 FNYEAQ. J lost 2 bases, V lost 3 bases, and 7 bases had no gene match. This CDR3 contains 16 residues. The CDR3 sequence is CASSLRREGYQETQYF. In nucleotides, the CDR3 is TGTGCCAGCAGCTTGAGGCGGGAGGGCTATCAAGAGACCCAGTACTTC.

This chain connects TRBV19 to TRBJ2-2, with D possibly matching TRBD2 (6 bases). CDR3 length: 16 amino acids. Looked up from germline, CDR1 is LNHDA and CDR2 is SQIVND (reference sequence). V gave up 6 bases and J gave up 0 bases, with 14 bases separating them. The CDR3 DNA sequence: TGTGCCAGTAGGCGAAGCGGGCCCTCGAACACCGGGGAGCTGTTTTTT. Protein product: CASRRSGPSNTGELFF.

This clonotype came up a few times. The rearrangement links TRBV6-5 to TRBJ1-6; unclear D gene. The V and J ends lost 2 bases and 8 bases respectively, with 13 bases between them. The CDR3 loop spans 15 amino acids. CDR1 and CDR2 from the germline V gene are MNHEY and SVGAGI. CDR3 coding DNA: TGTGCCAGCAGTTACCGAAGGGTTGAAGATTCACCCCTCCACTTT. Encoded protein: CASSYRRVEDSPLHF.

This clonotype showed up just a few times. The V gene is TRBV6-5, the J gene TRBJ2-2, with no clear D. CDR1 is MNHEY, CDR2 SVGAGI, per germline. The CDR3 loop spans 18 amino acids. V dropped 2 bases and J dropped 1 base, with 17 bases sitting between them. CDR3 nucleotides: TGTGCCAGCAGTTACAGGCAGAGGAAGGTCAGGAACACCGGGGAGCTGTTTTTT. Its translation is CASSYRQRKVRNTGELFF.

The chain employs TRBV16 and TRBJ1-2; D unclear. The V end lost 1 base, the J end lost 1 base, and 10 bases lay between the germline ends. Germline loops: CDR1 KGHSY, CDR2 FQNENV. This CDR3 spans 15 amino acids. The CDR3 sequence is CASSQLNTLNYGYTF. The CDR3 DNA reads TGTGCCAGCAGCCAATTGAACACACTTAACTATGGCTACACCTTC.

This clonotype was seen only a few times. The genes are TRBV9 and TRBJ2-7, with D perhaps TRBD2 (6 bases). V dropped 0 bases and J dropped 5 bases, with 9 bases sitting between them. This CDR3 has 13 amino acids. Germline V gene lookup returns CDR1 SGDLS and CDR2 YYNGEE. The CDR3 DNA follows: TGTGCCAGCAGCGTAGGCGGAGGGAACGAGCAGTACTTC. Encoded protein: CASSVGGGNEQYF.

This clonotype has only a few counts. This CDR3 reads CASSSRTGVDTEAFF. The CDR3 DNA reads as TGTGCCAGCAGTTCCAGGACAGGCGTAGACACTGAAGCTTTCTTT. This chain connects TRBV12-3 or TRBV12-4 to TRBJ1-1; 7 bases are a match to TRBD1. The V and J ends lost 4 bases and 3 bases, in that order; junction bases with no gene match: 8. The CDR3 is 15 amino acids.

Note on this clonotype: The DNA is left out, because the CDR3 cannot be placed on it with certainty; the CDR3 is given as TCRdb lists it. The chain is built from TRBV5-1 and TRBJ2-1; no DNA check was done on the table's D call, TRBD1. The CDR3 is 16 residues long, ends included. In germline, CDR1 is SGHRS, CDR2 YFSETQ. This chain's CDR3 is CASSLEFGQGAGEQCF.

In regard to this clonotype: A much larger clone differs from this one at a single base, so this may be a read error. The CDR3 sequence is CASSFGTKQETQSF. CDR3 coding DNA: TGTGCCAGCAGCTTTGGGACCAAACAAGAGACCCAGTCCTTC. V and J are TRBV7-2 and TRBJ2-5; D may correspond to TRBD1 or TRBD2 (5 bases each). This CDR3 contains 14 residues. Per the germline V gene, CDR1 is SGHTA and CDR2 is FQGNSA.

This clonotype has a handful of counts. This chain links TRBV6-1 with TRBJ1-6; 7 nucleotides line up with TRBD1. J gave up 3 bases and V 5 bases, and 4 bases lay outside the gene matches. CDR3 length: 15 amino acids. Germline CDR1 is MNHNS and CDR2 is SASEGT. CDR3 coding DNA: TGTGCCAGCAGTTCCTACAGGGGCTATAATTCACCCCTCCACTTT. Translated, it gives CASSSYRGYNSPLHF.

Comments on this clonotype: At one boundary the junction diverges from the germline segment, which might be a read error. The chain has TRBV10-1 and TRBJ2-1; TRBD1 agrees at 9 bases. The CDR3 has 14 residues. Germline CDR1 is WNHNN and CDR2 is SYGVQD (reference sequence). The CDR3 nucleotides read TGCGCCAGCAGTGGATGGGACAGGGATGATGAGCAGCTCTTC. It translates to CASSGWDRDDEQLF.